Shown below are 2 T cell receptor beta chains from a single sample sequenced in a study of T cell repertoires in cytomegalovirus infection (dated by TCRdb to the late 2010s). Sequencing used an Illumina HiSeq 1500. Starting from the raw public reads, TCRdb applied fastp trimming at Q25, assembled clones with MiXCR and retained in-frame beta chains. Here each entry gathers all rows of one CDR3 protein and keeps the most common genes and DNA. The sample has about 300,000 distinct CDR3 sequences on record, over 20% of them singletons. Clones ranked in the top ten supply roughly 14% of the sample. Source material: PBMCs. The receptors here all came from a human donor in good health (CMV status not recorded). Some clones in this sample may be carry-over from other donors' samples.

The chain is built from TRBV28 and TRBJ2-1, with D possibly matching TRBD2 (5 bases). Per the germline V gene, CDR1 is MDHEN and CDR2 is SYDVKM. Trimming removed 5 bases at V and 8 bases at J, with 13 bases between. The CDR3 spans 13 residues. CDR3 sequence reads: CASSPPVRDEQFF. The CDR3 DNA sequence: TGTGCCAGCAGTCCTCCGGTGAGGGATGAGCAGTTCTTC.

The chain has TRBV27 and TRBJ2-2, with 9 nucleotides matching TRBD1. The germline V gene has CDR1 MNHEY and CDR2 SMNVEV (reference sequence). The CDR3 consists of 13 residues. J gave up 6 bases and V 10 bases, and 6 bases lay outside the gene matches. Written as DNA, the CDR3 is TGTGCCACCACAGGGGGCTTTTCCGGGGAGCTGTTTTTT. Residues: CATTGGFSGELFF.